The present TCR beta chain was sequenced within a study of multiple sclerosis patients with progressive multifocal leukoencephalopathy. Findings of the study overall: PML-onset expanded TRB clones were detectable before and during natalizumab therapy.

As concerns this clone: Its antigen is not identified.

The CDR3 covers 14 residues. Germline CDR1 and CDR2: SGHRS and YFSETQ. The germline V and J ends were trimmed by 0 bases and 4 bases, with 8 bases remaining between them. Time point here: more than ten months of natalizumab therapy. Controls were natalizumab-treated multiple sclerosis patients who did not develop PML, sampled longitudinally. The repertoire was sequenced with immunoSEQ multiplex PCR; TCRdb's copy has only in-frame clones and lacks some. The table shows around 27,000 clones, with 90% occurring only once. The chain recombines TRBV5-1 with TRBJ1-3; D is unclear. The TCR originated in a human donor with multiple sclerosis. The sequencing here drew on PBMCs, taken from a patient treated with natalizumab. The CDR3 here is CASSLVGRGNTIYF. The CDR3 nucleotides read TGCGCCAGCAGCTTGGTGGGGAGAGGAAACACCATATATTTT. The complete variable domain, with remaining parts taken from reference TRBV5-1 and TRBJ1-3, reads KAGVTQTPRYLIKTRGQQVTLSCSPISGHRSVSWYQQTPGQGLQFLFEYFSETQRNKGNFPGRFSGRQFSNSRSEMNVSTLELGDSALYLCASSLVGRGNTIYFGEGSWLTVV.